This T cell receptor (beta chain) was profiled in a study of T cell clonality in common variable immunodeficiency. Points from the study as a whole: What drives increased CVID clonality needs T cell subpopulation sequencing. CVID subjects shared fewer TCRbeta clones than healthy controls did.

Each donor provided roughly 4.5 to 8.5 ml of heparinized whole blood. Trimming cost V 0 bases and J 6 bases, with 5 bases left between them. From germline, CDR1 is LGHNA and CDR2 YNFKEQ. There are 12 residues in the CDR3. This clone came up many times. What it recognizes is unknown. The read halts 3 residues ahead of the CDR3 end, with the missing end drawn from the germline J gene. Assay: immunoSEQ multiplex PCR; the TCRdb copy retains only in-frame clones and omits some. Recorded here are approximately 58,000 clones, with no singletons, and the ten leading clones hold 5% to 7%. This sequence joins TRBV4-2 and TRBJ1-2; no firm D call. Sequencing was done on a sample of peripheral blood mononuclear cells. The source of this sequence is a person aged 18 to 75 in good health. The CDR3 region is CASSQEGHGYTF. Partial CDR3 DNA: TGTGCCAGCAGCCAAGAAGGGCATGGC.